This is a list of T cell receptor beta chains from one sample in a study of technical replicates of blood from a handful of donors. TCRdb's table, derived via immunoSEQ multiplex PCR, lists solely in-frame clones and lacks some. The data hold 80,000 or so clones, with under 97% observed a single time. Source material: T cells isolated from PBMCs. The receptors here all came from a human donor in good health. Both conserved end residues are part of each CDR3. Fields, in order: V gene, J gene, D gene, CDR3 protein, CDR3 DNA. D genes are given only for firm matches.

V: TRBV7-3; J: TRBJ1-5; D: TRBD1; CDR3: CASSLMDRVNQPQHF; DNA: TGTGCCAGCAGCTTAATGGACAGGGTCAATCAGCCCCAGCATTTT
V: TRBV28; J: TRBJ1-1; D: -; CDR3: CASRLAIQVFTEAFF; DNA: TGTGCCAGCAGATTAGCCATACAGGTTTTCACTGAAGCTTTCTTT
V: TRBV5-1; J: TRBJ1-2; D: -; CDR3: CASRAPGENGYTF; DNA: TGCGCCAGCAGAGCTCCCGGTGAAAATGGCTACACCTTC
V: TRBV5-5; J: TRBJ1-1; D: -; CDR3: CASSLRGGTTEAFF; DNA: TGTGCCAGCAGCTTGCGGGGGGGGACCACTGAAGCTTTCTTT
V: TRBV29-1; J: TRBJ2-1; D: TRBD2; CDR3: CSVEREGAECVF; DNA: TGCAGCGTTGAGCGGGAGGGGGCGGAGTGTGTCTTC
V: TRBV5-5; J: TRBJ2-5; D: -; CDR3: CASSLTRDGETQYF; DNA: TGTGCCAGCAGCTTGACCAGGGATGGAGAGACCCAGTACTTC
V: TRBV4-1; J: TRBJ1-3; D: -; CDR3: CASSQPQGTSGNTIYF; DNA: TGCGCCAGCAGCCAACCCCAGGGAACCTCTGGAAACACCATATATTTT
V: TRBV7-9; J: TRBJ2-7; D: -; CDR3: CASSFLGVSSYEQYF; DNA: TGTGCCAGCAGCTTTTTAGGGGTGAGCTCCTACGAGCAGTACTTC
V: TRBV7-9; J: TRBJ1-5; D: TRBD1; CDR3: CASSLATTGAENQPQHF; DNA: TGTGCCAGCAGCTTAGCAACAACAGGGGCCGAAAATCAGCCCCAGCATTTT
V: TRBV7-2; J: TRBJ2-1; D: -; CDR3: CASSTTGNEQFF; DNA: TGTGCCAGCAGCACGACAGGTAATGAGCAGTTCTTC
V: TRBV2; J: TRBJ1-3; D: -; CDR3: CAKSAGVGGNTIYF; DNA: TGTGCCAAATCGGCAGGGGTGGGTGGAAACACCATATATTTT
V: TRBV7-3; J: TRBJ1-1; D: TRBD1; CDR3: CASSLSGRGLTEAFF; DNA: TGTGCCAGCAGCTTAAGTGGCAGGGGGCTAACTGAAGCTTTCTTT
V: TRBV10-3; J: TRBJ2-1; D: -; CDR3: CAILDSLGLYNEQFF; DNA: TGTGCCATCCTCGACTCCCTGGGTCTGTACAATGAGCAGTTCTTC
V: TRBV21-1; J: TRBJ2-7; D: -; CDR3: CASRASGRISCEQYF; DNA: TGTGCCAGCAGAGCTAGCGGGAGAATAAGTTGCGAGCAGTACTTC
V: TRBV27; J: TRBJ2-1; D: TRBD2; CDR3: CASSRGLAGGPEEFF; DNA: TGTGCCAGCAGTCGAGGACTAGCGGGAGGGCCCGAGGAGTTCTTC
V: TRBV27; J: TRBJ1-1; D: -; CDR3: CASSVGGSNEAFF; DNA: TGTGCCAGCAGTGTAGGGGGTTCGAATGAAGCTTTCTTT
V: TRBV7-9; J: TRBJ1-1; D: -; CDR3: CASRWGVAGTEAFF; DNA: TGTGCCAGCAGATGGGGGGTCGCAGGGACTGAAGCTTTCTTT
V: TRBV6-6; J: TRBJ1-2; D: -; CDR3: CASSPATVANYGYTF; DNA: TGTGCCAGCAGCCCAGCGACGGTAGCTAACTATGGCTACACCTTC
V: TRBV28; J: TRBJ1-4; D: TRBD1; CDR3: CASSLTGQGQKLFF; DNA: TGTGCCAGCAGTCTCACGGGACAGGGACAAAAACTGTTTTTT
V: TRBV9; J: TRBJ2-1; D: TRBD2; CDR3: CASSVAPSIAGSSYNEQFF; DNA: TGTGCCAGCAGCGTAGCCCCTTCGATAGCGGGGAGCTCCTACAATGAGCAGTTCTTC